This passage covers 15 T cell receptor beta chains from one sample sequenced in a study of a mutant IDH1 vaccine in newly diagnosed glioma. Antigens of these TCRs are unknown. This sample's time point: week 5, during vaccination. The study gave 300 ug of mutant IDH1 20-mer peptide per vaccine dose, with topical imiquimod. Assay used: immunoSEQ multiplex PCR; TCRdb lists only in-frame clones, some missing. The data show about 51,000 clones, roughly 78% seen once. The sequencing here drew on PBMCs, taken from a glioma patient whose treatment included an IDH1 peptide vaccine. Every receptor here comes from a man aged 50 to 59 with glioma.

The chain couples TRBV4-1 to TRBJ2-5; no definite D call. V was trimmed by 1 base and J by 7 bases, leaving 13 bases between them. The CDR3 runs 14 residues. CDR1 is MGHRA, CDR2 YSYEKL, per germline. The DNA of the CDR3 is TGCGCCAGCAGCCAAGGAGGTCGGAGTGGGACCCAGTACTTC. Protein sequence: CASSQGGRSGTQYF.

The chain joins TRBV6-6 to TRBJ2-1; TRBD1 aligns across 8 bases. Trimming took 6 bases from V and 6 from J; bases not matched to a gene: 10. CDR1 and CDR2 (germline): MNHNY, SVGAGI (reference sequence). The CDR3 is 15 amino acids. CDR3 sequence reads: CASSLFGQGGNEQFF. In DNA, the CDR3 is TGTGCCAGCAGCCTATTCGGACAGGGTGGCAATGAGCAGTTCTTC.

The chain couples TRBV12-1 to TRBJ2-1; the table's D call of TRBD2 was not tested on the DNA. TRBV12-1 is shown as a pseudogene. This CDR3 comprises 15 residues. The DNA for the CDR3 is TGTGCCAGCAGCCACGGACTAACCCTTTACAATGAGCAGTTCTTC. It translates to CASSHGLTLYNEQFF.

The rearrangement joins TRBV2 to TRBJ1-5; TRBD1 might be the D (5 bases). With 4 bases removed from V and 2 bases from J, the gap between germline ends came to 18 bases. Germline V gene lookup returns CDR1 SNHLY and CDR2 FYNNEI. The CDR3 extends over 17 amino acids. CDR3 protein: CASSVRIRDVGNQPQHF. The DNA of the CDR3 is TGTGCCAGCAGTGTGAGGATCAGGGACGTGGGCAATCAGCCCCAGCATTTT.

This sequence joins TRBV6-1 and TRBJ2-1; unclear D gene. V was shortened by 7 bases and J by 3 bases, with 10 bases between the two germline ends. The CDR3 is 13 residues long. Germline loops: CDR1 MNHNS, CDR2 SASEGT. The DNA for the CDR3 is TGTGCCAGCACCGCCGGGTTCTACAATGAGCAGTTCTTC. This encodes CASTAGFYNEQFF.

The chain links TRBV19 to TRBJ2-1; D might be TRBD1 (6 bases). The CDR3 runs to 18 residues. Germline V gene lookup returns CDR1 LNHDA and CDR2 SQIVND (reference sequence). V was pared by 4 bases and J by 0 bases, with 19 bases between. CDR3 nucleotide sequence: TGTGCCAGTAGTAACACAGGGAATACACGGTCCTCCTACAATGAGCAGTTCTTC. This sequence encodes CASSNTGNTRSSYNEQFF.

The J gene is TRBJ2-4, the V gene TRBV5-4; D not certain. Germline V lookup: CDR1 SGHNT, CDR2 YYREEE (reference sequence). This CDR3 region has 11 residues. Trimming cost V 1 base and J 6 bases, with 2 bases left between them. The DNA for the CDR3 is TGTGCCAGCAGCTTGAGAAACATTCAGTACTTC. Residues: CASSLRNIQYF.

The rearrangement links TRBV9 to TRBJ1-2; D gene uncertain. The CDR3 is 12 amino acids. Germline V lookup: CDR1 SGDLS, CDR2 YYNGEE. The V end was cut by 0 bases, the J end by 8 bases, with 8 bases between. This chain's CDR3 is CASSVAGGGYTF. The CDR3 bases are TGTGCCAGCAGCGTAGCCGGCGGAGGCTACACCTTC.

The CDR3 protein is CAISATGDYTDTQYF. Here the CDR3 DNA reads TGTGCCATCAGTGCAACAGGGGACTACACAGATACGCAGTATTTT. The chain is built from TRBV10-3 and TRBJ2-3, with D tentatively TRBD1 or TRBD2 (7 bases each). Germline V gene data show CDR1 as ENHRY and CDR2 as SYGVKD. The CDR3 loop spans 15 amino acids. Trimming cost V 4 bases and J 2 bases, with 13 bases left between them.

This clone was observed a handful of times. The V and J genes are TRBV25-1 and TRBJ1-1; D gene ambiguous. The V end lost 4 bases, the J end lost 1 base, and 7 bases lay between the germline ends. In germline, CDR1 is MGHDK, CDR2 SYGVNS. The CDR3 totals 13 residues. CDR3 in amino acids: CASSGLGNTEAFF. As DNA, the CDR3 is TGTGCCAGCAGTGGCCTGGGGAACACTGAAGCTTTCTTT.

CDR3 sequence (DNA): TGTGCCAGCAGCTACAGCGTAACTAATGAAAAACTGTTTTTT. This translates into CASSYSVTNEKLFF. This rearrangement joins TRBV7-2 to TRBJ1-4; D is unclear. CDR3 length: 14 amino acids. The germline V and J ends were trimmed by 4 bases and 1 base, with 7 bases remaining between them. The germline gives CDR1 SGHTA, CDR2 FQGNSA.

V and J are TRBV30 and TRBJ2-7; no clear D gene. CDR3 length: 12 residues. V lost 5 bases to trimming and J lost 7 bases, with 15 bases between them. The germline V gene encodes CDR1 GTSNPN and CDR2 SVGIG (reference sequence). In DNA, the CDR3 is TGTGCCTGGGGTAGCACAAGGGCAGAGCAGTACTTC. The encoded protein is CAWGSTRAEQYF. The full variable domain, its missing parts supplied by reference TRBV30 and TRBJ2-7, is SQTIHQWPATLVQPVGSPLSLECTVEGTSNPNLYWYRQAAGRGLQLLFYSVGIGQISSEVPQNLSASRPQDRQFILSSKKLLLSDSGFYLCAWGSTRAEQYFGPGTRLTVT.

This clone was observed a handful of times. The J gene is TRBJ2-6, the V gene TRBV6-5; D is unresolved. V shed 5 bases and J shed 4 bases, with 9 bases lying between them. The CDR3 runs to 14 residues. Germline assignment: CDR1 MNHEY and CDR2 SVGAGI. CDR3 coding DNA: TGTGCCAGCAGTCTCGATCCCGGGGCCAACGTCCTGACTTTC. This encodes CASSLDPGANVLTF.

V usage is TRBV27 and J usage is TRBJ1-5; no clear D. This CDR3 comprises 15 residues. V shed 0 bases and J shed 4 bases, with 10 bases lying between them. Germline CDR1 is MNHEY and CDR2 is SMNVEV (reference sequence). The DNA for the CDR3 is TGTGCCAGCAGTTTATCTGCAGGAGGGAATCAGCCCCAGCATTTT. This encodes CASSLSAGGNQPQHF.

This chain joins TRBV7-2 and TRBJ1-4, with unresolved D. With 3 bases removed from V and 8 bases from J, the gap between germline ends came to 16 bases. The CDR3 covers 15 residues. From germline, CDR1 is SGHTA and CDR2 FQGNSA. The CDR3 DNA reads TGTGCCAGCAGCTTCGGGCTGGCGGCTAGAGAAAAACTGTTTTTT. Translated: CASSFGLAAREKLFF.